The next 8 T cell receptor beta chains were all read from a single sample in a study of shared clonotypes between healthy human individuals. TCRdb's table, derived via immunoSEQ multiplex PCR, lists solely in-frame clones and lacks some. This sample yields around 2,000,000 clones, of which under 95% are seen a single time; roughly 1.8% belongs to the top ten. It was CD45RO-negative cells, positively selected for CCR7, that made up naive CD8 cells, with terminally differentiated effector memory CD45RA+ cells excluded. Material for sequencing was naive CD8+ T cells from PBMCs. The receptor source for this set is a man aged 18 to 29 in good health. Some clones in this sample may be carry-over from other donors' samples.

The J gene is TRBJ2-1, the V gene TRBV6-4; 13 nucleotides align to TRBD2. CDR1 and CDR2 from the germline V gene are MRHNA and SNTAGT. The CDR3 has 17 residues. Trimming at V came to 2 bases and at J to 8 bases, leaving 9 bases not matched to a gene. CDR3 sequence reads: CASSDDGLAGDIDEQFF. The CDR3 coding sequence is TGTGCCAGCAGTGACGACGGACTAGCGGGAGACATTGATGAGCAGTTCTTC.

V and J are TRBV30 and TRBJ1-1; D possibly corresponds to TRBD1 (6 bases). V was pared by 0 bases and J by 4 bases, with 9 bases between. Germline loops: CDR1 GTSNPN, CDR2 SVGIG (reference sequence). This CDR3 comprises 13 residues. CDR3 nucleotides: TGTGCCTGGAGTGTAGCCAGGGGCACTGAAGCTTTCTTT. Its translation is CAWSVARGTEAFF.

The chain employs TRBV2 and TRBJ2-5; no firm D call. The J call is doubtful: the DNA matches TRBJ2-7 better. The CDR3 is made up of 14 amino acids. CDR1 is SNHLY, CDR2 FYNNEI, per germline. CDR3 sequence: CASSDPGHSYEQYF. CDR3 sequence (DNA): TGTGCCAGCAGTGATCCGGGTCACTCCTACGAGCAGTACTTC.

This sequence joins TRBV28 and TRBJ2-3, with 8 bases identical to TRBD2. The length of the CDR3 is 14 residues. From germline, CDR1 is MDHEN and CDR2 SYDVKM. Trimming took 6 bases from V and 7 from J; bases not matched to a gene: 9. This CDR3 reads CASSQRESRYTQYF. The CDR3 DNA sequence: TGTGCCAGCAGCCAGCGGGAGTCCCGTTATACGCAGTATTTT.

This chain connects TRBV27 to TRBJ2-3; 10 bases are shared with TRBD2. V lost 5 bases, J lost 0 bases, and 8 bases stayed unmatched. This CDR3 is built from 17 residues. CDR1 and CDR2 (germline): MNHEY, SMNVEV (reference sequence). The CDR3 reads CASSTIRTSGSTDTQYF. The CDR3, as DNA: TGTGCCAGCAGTACCATCCGGACTAGCGGAAGCACAGATACGCAGTATTTT.

The rearrangement links TRBV25-1 to TRBJ2-5, with 9 nucleotides matching TRBD2. The CDR3 loop spans 16 amino acids. Germline lookup yields CDR1 MGHDK and CDR2 SYGVNS. V was clipped by 1 base and J by 1 base; unmatched bases: 4. The DNA for the CDR3 is TGTGCCAGCAGTGAATGGGCTAGCGGGGCCCAAGAGACCCAGTACTTC. As protein: CASSEWASGAQETQYF.

As to this clone: At the DNA level, this CDR3 is encoded by other sequences in the same sample as well. This sequence joins TRBV7-9 and TRBJ2-7; D is ambiguous. CDR1 and CDR2 (germline): SEHNR, FQNEAQ (reference sequence). The V end lost 1 base, the J end lost 5 bases, and 6 bases lay between the germline ends. The CDR3 loop spans 12 amino acids. The CDR3: CASSLGTDEQYF. For the CDR3, the DNA is TGTGCCAGCAGCTTAGGAACGGACGAGCAGTACTTC.

The rearrangement uses TRBV13 and TRBJ1-5; no reliable D call. This CDR3 is 16 amino acids long. Germline CDR1 and CDR2: PRHDT and FYEKMQ (reference sequence). V was shortened by 4 bases and J by 1 base, with 14 bases between the two germline ends. The CDR3 DNA reads as TGTGCCAGCAGCTACCGACCCGGACCGAGCAATCAGCCCCAGCATTTT. Amino acid sequence: CASSYRPGPSNQPQHF. The full variable domain, in which reference TRBV13 and TRBJ1-5 provide the parts outside the CDR3, is AAGVIQSPRHLIKEKRETATLKCYPIPRHDTVYWYQQGPGQDPQFLISFYEKMQSDKGSIPDRFSAQQFSDYHSELNMSSLELGDSALYFCASSYRPGPSNQPQHFGDGTRLSIL.